These T cell receptor beta chains were read from a single sample in a study of T-cell memory formation after mild COVID-19. From the 5' RACE reads, TCRdb called clonotypes with MiXCR, one entry per CDR3 protein. The sample has roughly 200,000 distinct CDR3 sequences; about 20% are singletons. Sequenced sample: PBMCs or a T cell subset sorted from them (not recorded which). These receptor sequences come from an adult woman who had mild COVID-19 (a few samples of this study predate the infection). Cell type and time point are not known. Both conserved end residues are part of each CDR3. A D gene is named only where the DNA matches it firmly. Not every row has a clone size; where given, it reads once, few, many or a size class.

clone size,J gene,D gene,V gene,CDR3 protein,CDR3 DNA
.,TRBJ2-1,TRBD2,TRBV7-9,CASSETSGRARNKQFF,TGTGCCAGCAGCGAGACTAGCGGGAGGGCCAGGAATAAGCAGTTCTTC
few,TRBJ1-1,.,TRBV6-5,CASSYSGGGYTEAFF,TGTGCCAGCAGTTACTCAGGGGGAGGGTACACTGAAGCTTTCTTT
few,TRBJ2-3,.,TRBV27,CASSSSTSTGTDTQYF,TGTGCCAGCAGTTCGTCGACATCCACCGGCACAGATACGCAGTATTTT
.,TRBJ1-1,TRBD1,TRBV10-3,CAIGRDRGNTEAFF,TGTGCCATCGGTCGGGACAGGGGGAACACTGAAGCTTTCTTT
.,TRBJ2-2,.,TRBV6-5,CASSPPGSLNTGELFF,TGTGCCAGCAGTCCCCCGGGGAGCTTGAACACCGGGGAGCTGTTTTTT
many,TRBJ2-3,.,TRBV25-1,CASSEYSLTDTQYF,TGTGCCAGCAGTGAATACTCCCTTACAGATACGCAGTATTTT
.,TRBJ2-7,.,TRBV3-1,CASSPGIHYEQYF,TGTGCCAGCAGCCCCGGGATTCACTACGAGCAGTACTTC
.,TRBJ1-5,.,TRBV7-4,CATVIRGRGRQPQHF,TGTGCCACTGTTATTCGGGGGCGCGGAAGACAGCCCCAGCATTTT
.,TRBJ1-3,TRBD1,TRBV2,CASSDTGGTIYF,TGTGCCAGCAGTGACACAGGGGGCACCATATATTTT
few,TRBJ2-5,.,TRBV28,CASSYPEWETQYF,TGTGCCAGCAGTTATCCGGAGTGGGAGACCCAGTACTTC
.,TRBJ2-1,.,TRBV6-5,CASSYSTVAYEQFF,TGTGCCAGCAGTTACTCGACAGTTGCGTATGAGCAGTTCTTC
few,TRBJ2-5,.,TRBV7-9,CASSHPSWQETQYF,TGTGCCAGCAGCCATCCTAGCTGGCAAGAGACCCAGTACTTC
few,TRBJ2-7,.,TRBV6-1,CASSLRQNLSYEQYF,TGTGCCAGCAGTCTTCGACAGAACCTCTCCTACGAGCAGTACTTC
.,TRBJ2-1,TRBD1,TRBV19,CASSIGQGAYNEQFF,TGTGCCAGTAGTATAGGACAGGGGGCCTACAATGAGCAGTTCTTC
few,TRBJ2-7,.,TRBV6-5,CASSYSPGAYEQYF,TGTGCCAGCAGTTACTCGCCGGGCGCCTACGAGCAGTACTTC
.,TRBJ2-7,.,TRBV7-8,CASSSGSDEQYF,TGTGCCAGCAGCTCTGGGAGTGACGAGCAGTACTTC
few,TRBJ2-7,TRBD2,TRBV29-1,CSVTSGGNHEQYF,TGCAGCGTTACTAGCGGGGGTAACCACGAGCAGTACTTC
.,TRBJ2-1,.,TRBV9,CASSVDGRLAPDSSYNEQFF,TGTGCCAGCAGCGTAGACGGACGGCTCGCCCCGGATTCGTCCTACAATGAGCAGTTCTTC
.,TRBJ2-2,TRBD1,TRBV25-1,CASQGDGELFF,TGTGCCAGCCAGGGGGACGGGGAGCTGTTTTTT
few,TRBJ2-5,TRBD1,TRBV11-2,CASSSYRDREETQYF,TGTGCCAGCAGCTCGTACCGGGACAGGGAAGAGACCCAGTACTTC
.,TRBJ2-1,TRBD2,TRBV13,CASSTGLAGGPSSYNEQFF,TGTGCCAGCAGCACGGGACTAGCGGGAGGGCCAAGCTCCTACAATGAGCAGTTCTTC
.,TRBJ1-1,.,TRBV4-3,CASSQDVAGRAFF,TGCGCCAGCAGCCAAGATGTCGCAGGGCGCGCTTTCTTT
.,TRBJ2-2,.,TRBV5-1,CASSSRLPGANTGELFF,TGCGCCAGCAGCTCCAGACTCCCGGGCGCGAACACCGGGGAGCTGTTTTTT
.,TRBJ1-5,TRBD1,TRBV7-8,CASSLDRSHNQPQHF,TGTGCCAGCAGCTTGGACAGGTCACACAATCAGCCCCAGCATTTT
.,TRBJ1-1,.,TRBV7-2,CASSLALRGRTEAFF,TGTGCCAGCAGCTTAGCATTACGGGGTCGCACTGAAGCTTTCTTT
.,TRBJ1-2,.,TRBV7-9,CASSLVTVNGYTF,TGTGCCAGCAGCTTAGTTACAGTAAATGGCTACACCTTC
few,TRBJ2-7,TRBD1,TRBV20-1,CSASAVDRAAYEQYF,TGCAGTGCTAGCGCAGTGGACAGGGCGGCCTACGAGCAGTACTTC
.,TRBJ1-1,.,TRBV7-6,CASSLKPQGHTEAFF,TGTGCCAGCAGCTTAAAGCCGCAGGGGCACACTGAAGCTTTCTTT
few,TRBJ1-4,.,TRBV29-1,CSVEGEKLFF,TGCAGCGTTGAAGGTGAAAAACTGTTTTTT
.,TRBJ2-3,.,TRBV7-9,CARSLGTDRTDTQYF,TGTGCCAGAAGCTTAGGCACCGATCGCACAGATACGCAGTATTTT
.,TRBJ1-1,.,TRBV4-1,CASSHSDAIREAFF,TGCGCCAGCAGCCATTCCGACGCGATCCGCGAAGCTTTCTTT
few,TRBJ2-7,.,TRBV7-2,CASSFSQGHEQYF,TGTGCCAGCAGCTTCTCTCAGGGGCACGAGCAGTACTTC
few,TRBJ1-1,.,TRBV7-6,CASSNDRNTEAFF,TGTGCCAGCAGCAACGACAGGAACACTGAAGCTTTCTTT
.,TRBJ2-1,.,TRBV5-1,CASSYYGTWEYEQFF,TGCGCCAGCAGCTATTACGGGACTTGGGAATATGAGCAGTTCTTC
.,TRBJ2-3,.,TRBV7-9,CASSGRQVSTDTQYF,TGTGCCAGCAGCGGCCGTCAGGTTAGCACAGATACGCAGTATTTT
.,TRBJ1-2,.,TRBV9,CASSVGSGIAPGYTF,TGTGCCAGCAGCGTAGGGTCAGGGATAGCTCCTGGCTACACCTTC
few,TRBJ2-1,TRBD1,TRBV15,CATTPEQGAYNEQFF,TGTGCCACCACCCCCGAGCAGGGGGCATACAATGAGCAGTTCTTC
few,TRBJ2-4,.,TRBV18,CASSPPFGALKGGIQYF,TGTGCCAGCTCACCACCCTTCGGAGCCCTCAAGGGGGGCATTCAGTACTTC
.,TRBJ1-2,.,TRBV12-3/TRBV12-4,CASTPFPSGGTYGYTF,TGTGCCAGCACTCCCTTCCCCTCGGGGGGGACCTATGGCTACACCTTC
.,TRBJ2-5,.,TRBV12-3/TRBV12-4,CASSPHGGLETQYF,TGTGCCAGCAGCCCCCACGGGGGGCTGGAGACCCAGTACTTC
few,TRBJ2-7,.,TRBV6-5,CASGPAGHSEQYF,TGTGCCAGCGGCCCCGCAGGGCATAGCGAGCAGTACTTC
.,TRBJ2-3,TRBD2,TRBV9,CASSVTSGRADTQYF,TGTGCCAGCAGCGTAACTAGCGGGAGAGCAGATACGCAGTATTTT
.,TRBJ2-1,.,TRBV7-9,CASSHPAVWGGEQFF,TGTGCCAGCAGCCACCCAGCGGTATGGGGTGGTGAGCAGTTCTTC
.,TRBJ2-7,.,TRBV7-8,CASSSGGQNEQYF,TGTGCCAGCAGTTCCGGGGGGCAGAACGAGCAGTACTTC
.,TRBJ2-7,TRBD1,TRBV27,CASSFAGTGWSEQYF,TGTGCCAGCAGTTTTGCAGGGACAGGGTGGAGTGAGCAGTACTTC
.,TRBJ1-1,TRBD1,TRBV5-1,CASSWTGLITEAFF,TGCGCCAGCAGCTGGACAGGGCTTATCACTGAAGCTTTCTTT